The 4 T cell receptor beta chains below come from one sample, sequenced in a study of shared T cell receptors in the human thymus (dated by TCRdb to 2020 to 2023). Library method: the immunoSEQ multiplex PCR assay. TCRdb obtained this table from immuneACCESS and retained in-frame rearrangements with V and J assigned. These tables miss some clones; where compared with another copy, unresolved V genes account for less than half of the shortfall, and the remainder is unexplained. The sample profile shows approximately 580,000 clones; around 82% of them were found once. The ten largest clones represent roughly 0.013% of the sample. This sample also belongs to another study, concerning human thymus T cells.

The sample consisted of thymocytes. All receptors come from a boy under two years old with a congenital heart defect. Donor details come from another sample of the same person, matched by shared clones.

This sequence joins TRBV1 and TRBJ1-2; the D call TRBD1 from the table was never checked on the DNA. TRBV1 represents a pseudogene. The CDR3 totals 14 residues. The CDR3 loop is CTSSRTGVDYGYTF. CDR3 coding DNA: TGCACCAGCAGCCGCACAGGGGTGGACTATGGCTACACCTTC.

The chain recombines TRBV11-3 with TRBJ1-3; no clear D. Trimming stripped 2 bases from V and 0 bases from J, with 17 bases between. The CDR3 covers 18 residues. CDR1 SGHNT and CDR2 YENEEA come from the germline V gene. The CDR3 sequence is CASSLPKHSFPSGNTIYF. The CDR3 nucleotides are TGTGCCAGCAGCTTACCCAAACATTCGTTCCCCTCTGGAAACACCATATATTTT.

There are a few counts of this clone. CDR3 loop: CASSSERSGQGEFHNEQFF. The CDR3 nucleotides are TGTGCCAGCAGCTCAGAGCGGTCCGGACAGGGGGAATTCCACAATGAGCAGTTCTTC. The V gene is TRBV7-8, the J gene TRBJ2-1, with TRBD1 matching 10 bases. CDR1 and CDR2 from the germline V gene are SGHVS and FQNEAQ. The CDR3 contains 19 residues. V gave up 4 bases and J gave up 5 bases; unmatched junction bases: 17.

The CDR3 is CASFWTSGRYNEQFF. DNA of the CDR3: TGTGCCAGTTTCTGGACTAGCGGGAGGTACAATGAGCAGTTCTTC. This chain connects TRBV2 to TRBJ2-1; 14 bases fit TRBD2. Germline V gene lookup returns CDR1 SNHLY and CDR2 FYNNEI. With 9 bases clipped from V and 4 bases from J, the junction kept 5 bases outside the gene matches. This CDR3 is 15 amino acids long.